This T cell receptor (beta chain) was recovered during a study of blood T cell repertoires in COVID-19. Across the whole study: The United States, Italy and Spain supplied acute and convalescent COVID-19 samples.

J lost 0 bases, V lost 3 bases, and 9 bases had no gene match. The CDR3 loop spans 17 amino acids. Germline CDR1 reads SGHAT; CDR2 reads FQNNGV. How the authors handled the data: Estimation of nucleated cell counts was performed using reference gene primer amplification. The table came from immunoSEQ multiplex PCR; TCRdb's copy has only in-frame clones and leaves some out. Clone size and the V and J calls come from that table; the DNA yielded D and trimming. The sample holds more than 400,000 clones, 70% to 90% seen once. This sequence originates from a human donor in a cohort sampled during active COVID-19. Material: peripheral blood. The V call is TRBV11-2, the J call TRBJ1-2; TRBD1 agrees at 8 bases. CDR3: CASSFRDRRYSNYGYTF. The CDR3 coding sequence is TGTGCCAGCAGCTTCCGGGACAGGAGGTACTCTAACTATGGCTACACCTTC.